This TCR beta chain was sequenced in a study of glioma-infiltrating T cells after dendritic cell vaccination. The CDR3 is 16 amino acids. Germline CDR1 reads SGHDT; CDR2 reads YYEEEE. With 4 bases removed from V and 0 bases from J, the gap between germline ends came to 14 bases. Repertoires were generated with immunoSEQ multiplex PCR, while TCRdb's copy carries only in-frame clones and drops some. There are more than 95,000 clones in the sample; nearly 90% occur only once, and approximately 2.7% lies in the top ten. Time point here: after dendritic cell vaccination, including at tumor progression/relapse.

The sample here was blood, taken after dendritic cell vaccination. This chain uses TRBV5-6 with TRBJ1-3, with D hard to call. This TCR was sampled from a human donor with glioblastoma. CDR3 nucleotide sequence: TGTGCCAGCAGCCCTGGACGGGATCACTCTGGAAACACCATATATTTT. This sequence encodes CASSPGRDHSGNTIYF.